The 11 T cell receptor beta chains below all came from one sample that was sequenced in a study of blood T cell repertoires in COVID-19. Only in-frame clones appear in the TCRdb table, and some are missing; sequencing was by immunoSEQ multiplex PCR. Of some 260,000 clones in the sample, about four fifths were seen once. The sequenced sample consisted of peripheral blood. Every receptor here comes from a young woman with acute or convalescent COVID-19.

This clone has only one observation. This chain joins TRBV5-1 and TRBJ1-1; TRBD1 matches at 7 bases. This CDR3 spans 14 amino acids. Trimming cost V 4 bases and J 1 base; bases outside gene matches: 4. CDR1 and CDR2 from the germline V gene are SGHRS and YFSETQ. The CDR3 nucleotides are TGCGCCAGCAGCATAAGGACAGGGAACACTGAAGCTTTCTTT. It specifies CASSIRTGNTEAFF. The full variable domain, completed using reference TRBV5-1 and TRBJ1-1, is KAGVTQTPRYLIKTRGQQVTLSCSPISGHRSVSWYQQTPGQGLQFLFEYFSETQRNKGNFPGRFSGRQFSNSRSEMNVSTLELGDSALYLCASSIRTGNTEAFFGQGTRLTVV.

The rearrangement links TRBV12-3 or TRBV12-4 to TRBJ1-1; possible D gene TRBD1, 5 bases. The CDR3 consists of 13 residues. Deletions cut 3 bases from V and 11 bases from J, with 16 bases between. CDR3 region: CASSLIGAEAAFF. CDR3 DNA: TGTGCCAGCAGTTTGATTGGGGCAGAGGCGGCTTTCTTT.

The V and J genes are TRBV28 and TRBJ1-5; 9 positions agree with TRBD1. The V and J ends lost 6 bases and 1 base, in that order; junction bases with no gene match: 10. CDR1 MDHEN and CDR2 SYDVKM come from the germline V gene. The CDR3 has 17 amino acids. CDR3 residues: CASSRAGQGKSNQPQHF. CDR3 sequence (DNA): TGTGCCAGCAGCCGTGCCGGACAGGGGAAGAGCAATCAGCCCCAGCATTTT.

This chain links TRBV28 with TRBJ2-1, with TRBD1 matching 7 bases. Germline values: CDR1 MDHEN, CDR2 SYDVKM. The length of the CDR3 is 16 residues. Trimming removed 7 bases from V and 3 bases from J; junction bases left unmatched: 12. The CDR3 DNA is TGTGCCAGCAACTCGGAGGACAGGCACTACTACAATGAGCAGTTCTTC. Protein: CASNSEDRHYYNEQFF.

The CDR3 region has the DNA TGTGCCAGCAGTCCCCAGGGACAGGGCGAGACTGAAGCTTTCTTT. This sequence encodes CASSPQGQGETEAFF. The rearrangement links TRBV27 to TRBJ1-1, with 9 bases identical to TRBD1. V was clipped by 5 bases and J by 5 bases; unmatched bases: 9. The CDR3 is 15 residues long. Germline CDR1 reads MNHEY; CDR2 reads SMNVEV (reference sequence).

This clone has more than one count but fewer than ten. This chain connects TRBV5-1 to TRBJ1-2; no definite D call. V lost 6 bases and J 4 bases, leaving 19 bases between the germline ends. The CDR3 is 15 residues long. CDR1 and CDR2 from the germline V gene are SGHRS and YFSETQ. The CDR3 is CASIGELDGLYGYTF. CDR3 nucleotides: TGCGCCAGCATCGGAGAGTTAGACGGCCTCTATGGCTACACCTTC. Full variable domain (rest looked up from reference TRBV5-1 and TRBJ1-2): KAGVTQTPRYLIKTRGQQVTLSCSPISGHRSVSWYQQTPGQGLQFLFEYFSETQRNKGNFPGRFSGRQFSNSRSEMNVSTLELGDSALYLCASIGELDGLYGYTFGSGTRLTVV.

The table lists this clone with a count of one. The chain employs TRBV7-9 and TRBJ2-4; 9 nucleotides align to TRBD2. Germline V gene lookup returns CDR1 SEHNR and CDR2 FQNEAQ (reference sequence). The CDR3 runs to 18 residues. Trimming cost V 1 base and J 1 base; bases outside gene matches: 8. The CDR3 bases are TGTGCCAGCAGCTTAGGACTAGCGGCCCAGGGGGCCAAAAACATTCAGTACTTC. Amino acid sequence: CASSLGLAAQGAKNIQYF.

This sequence joins TRBV2 and TRBJ2-7; 8 bases are shared with TRBD1. CDR1 SNHLY and CDR2 FYNNEI come from the germline V gene. The CDR3 runs 15 residues. The ends lost 6 bases at V and 7 bases at J; junction bases unmatched: 14. The CDR3 coding sequence is TGTGCCAGCAGGGCCCGCTTCCTCAGGGGGCAGGAGCAGTACTTC. Translation: CASRARFLRGQEQYF.

J is TRBJ2-7 and V is TRBV7-2; possible D gene TRBD1, 6 bases. The CDR3 has 18 amino acids. The V gene's germline CDR1 is SGHTA and CDR2 FQGNSA. Trimming took off 5 bases at V and 0 bases at J, with 23 bases between the two ends. CDR3 sequence: CASSPKSGTDRSSYEQYF. The CDR3 coding sequence is TGTGCCAGCAGCCCGAAATCAGGCACCGACAGGAGCTCCTACGAGCAGTACTTC.

The table lists this clone with a few counts. This sequence joins TRBV4-1 and TRBJ1-2, with TRBD1 matching over 10 bases. CDR3 length: 17 residues. The germline gives CDR1 MGHRA, CDR2 YSYEKL. V trimming: 8 bases; J trimming: 7 bases; junction bases outside the gene matches: 19. The CDR3 here is CASSTSGQGMALVGYTF. CDR3 DNA sequence: TGCGCCAGCTCTACTTCGGGACAGGGGATGGCCCTAGTTGGCTACACCTTC.

This clone has a handful of counts. V and J are TRBV11-2 and TRBJ1-3; weak D call: TRBD1 (6 bases). The CDR3 has 19 amino acids. V was shortened by 0 bases and J by 0 bases, with 18 bases between the two germline ends. The germline V gene encodes CDR1 SGHAT and CDR2 FQNNGV. The CDR3 sequence: CASSLDIYGGGPSGNTIYF. CDR3 nucleotide sequence: TGTGCCAGCAGCTTAGATATTTATGGGGGGGGCCCCTCTGGAAACACCATATATTTT. The complete variable domain, with remaining parts taken from reference TRBV11-2 and TRBJ1-3, reads EAGVAQSPRYKIIEKRQSVAFWCNPISGHATLYWYQQILGQGPKLLIQFQNNGVVDDSQLPKDRFSAERLKGVDSTLKIQPAKLEDSAVYLCASSLDIYGGGPSGNTIYFGEGSWLTVV.